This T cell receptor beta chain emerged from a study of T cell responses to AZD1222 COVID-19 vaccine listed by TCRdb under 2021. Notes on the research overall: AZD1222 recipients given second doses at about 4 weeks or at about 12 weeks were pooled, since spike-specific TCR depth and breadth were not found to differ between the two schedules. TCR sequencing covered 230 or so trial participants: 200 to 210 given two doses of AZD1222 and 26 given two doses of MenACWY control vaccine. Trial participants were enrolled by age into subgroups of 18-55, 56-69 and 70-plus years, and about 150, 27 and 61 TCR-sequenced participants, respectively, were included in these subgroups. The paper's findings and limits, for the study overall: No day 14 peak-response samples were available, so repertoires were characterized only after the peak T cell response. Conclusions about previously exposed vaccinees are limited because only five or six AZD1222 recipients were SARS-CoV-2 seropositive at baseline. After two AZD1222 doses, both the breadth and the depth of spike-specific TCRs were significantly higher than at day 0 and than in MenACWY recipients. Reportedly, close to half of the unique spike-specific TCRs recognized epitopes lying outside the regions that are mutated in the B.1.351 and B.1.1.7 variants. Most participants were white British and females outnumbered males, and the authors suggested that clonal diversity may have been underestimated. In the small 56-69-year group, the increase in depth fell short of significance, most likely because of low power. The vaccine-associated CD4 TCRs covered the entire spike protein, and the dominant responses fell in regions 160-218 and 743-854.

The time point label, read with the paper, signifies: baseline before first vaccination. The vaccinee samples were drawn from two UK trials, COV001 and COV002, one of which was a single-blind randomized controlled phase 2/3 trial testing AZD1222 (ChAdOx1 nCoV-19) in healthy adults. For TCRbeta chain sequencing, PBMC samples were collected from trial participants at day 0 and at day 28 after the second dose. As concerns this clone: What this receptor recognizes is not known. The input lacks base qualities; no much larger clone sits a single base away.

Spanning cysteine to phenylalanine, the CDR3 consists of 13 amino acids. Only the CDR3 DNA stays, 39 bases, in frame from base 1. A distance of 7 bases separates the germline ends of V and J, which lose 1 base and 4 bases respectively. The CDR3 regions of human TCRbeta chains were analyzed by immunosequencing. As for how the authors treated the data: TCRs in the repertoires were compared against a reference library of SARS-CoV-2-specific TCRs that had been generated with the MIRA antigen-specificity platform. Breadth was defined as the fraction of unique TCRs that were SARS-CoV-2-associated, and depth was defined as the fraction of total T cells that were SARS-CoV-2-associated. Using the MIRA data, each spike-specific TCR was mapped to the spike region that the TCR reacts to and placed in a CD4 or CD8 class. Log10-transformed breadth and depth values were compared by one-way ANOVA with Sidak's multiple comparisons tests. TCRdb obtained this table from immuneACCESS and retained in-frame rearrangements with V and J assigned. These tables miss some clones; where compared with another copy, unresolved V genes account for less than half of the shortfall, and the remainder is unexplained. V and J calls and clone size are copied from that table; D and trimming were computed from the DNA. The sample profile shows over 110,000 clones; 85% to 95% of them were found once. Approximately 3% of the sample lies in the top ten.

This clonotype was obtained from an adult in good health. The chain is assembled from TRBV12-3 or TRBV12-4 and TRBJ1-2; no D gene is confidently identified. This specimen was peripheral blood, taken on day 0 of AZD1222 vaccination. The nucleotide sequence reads TGTGCCAGCAGTTTAGGTCCCGGCTATGGCTACACCTTC. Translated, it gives CASSLGPGYGYTF.